The 23 T cell receptor beta chains below all came from one sample that was sequenced in a study of T cell clusters in autoimmune cytopenias. TRB was amplified by touch-down multiplex PCR, primer pools A and B combined. TCRdb re-called the multiplex PCR reads; every CDR3 protein appears as one record, without DNA. Here the sample table reports 6,500 to 7,500 distinct CDR3 sequences. TRB was amplified from approximately 250 ng of peripheral blood genomic DNA per sample. Sequencing was done on a sample of peripheral blood. The source of these receptors is a human donor with an autoimmune cytopenia or autoimmune hepatitis (not recorded which).

J is TRBJ2-3 and V is TRBV5-6. The germline CDR1 and CDR2 sequences are SGHDT and YYEEEE. The length of the CDR3 is 15 residues. The CDR3 loop reads CASSLAGDYTDTQYF.

This rearrangement joins TRBV6-1 to TRBJ1-6. Germline-derived CDR1 and CDR2 are MNHNS and SASEGT. This CDR3 has 14 amino acids. The CDR3 sequence is CASRALTYNSPLHF.

This clonotype is identified as medium-sized (0.01 to 0.1%) from frequency. The V and J genes are TRBV29-1 and TRBJ2-7; TCRdb returns TRBD2, unconfirmable since there is no DNA. The CDR3 covers 12 residues. From germline, CDR1 is SQVTM and CDR2 ANQGSEA. The chain's CDR3 is CSVVLAGAEQYF.

The chain combines TRBV7-9 with TRBJ1-3. CDR1 and CDR2 from the germline V gene are SEHNR and FQNEAQ (reference sequence). The CDR3 runs to 13 residues. The CDR3 sequence: CASSAAGGNTIYF.

The J gene is TRBJ2-1, the V gene TRBV12-3 or TRBV12-4; TCRdb designates TRBD1, a call that cannot be tested without DNA. This CDR3 region has 15 residues. The CDR3 sequence is CASIKVDRGHNEQFF.

The chain employs TRBV6-1 and TRBJ2-3; TCRdb calls TRBD1, which cannot be checked without DNA. CDR1 MNHNS and CDR2 SASEGT come from the germline V gene. The CDR3 consists of 13 residues. CDR3 loop: CAGRDRESDTQYF.

The gene calls are TRBV6-2 or TRBV6-3 and TRBJ2-1; as DNA is missing, the TRBD2 call by TCRdb cannot be tested. Germline V gene data show CDR1 as MNHEY and CDR2 as SVGEGT. The CDR3 is 13 amino acids. This CDR3 is CASSRREGGEQFF.

This rearrangement joins TRBV5-6 to TRBJ2-5; TCRdb picks TRBD2, but there is no DNA to check that call. The length of the CDR3 is 16 residues. The V gene's germline CDR1 is SGHDT and CDR2 YYEEEE. The CDR3 is CASSSRLAGGSETQYF.

Measured by frequency, this clonotype is medium-sized. V usage is TRBV15 and J usage is TRBJ2-5; TCRdb names TRBD2, which stays unverified in the absence of DNA. Germline values: CDR1 LNHNV, CDR2 YYDKDF (reference sequence). The CDR3 runs to 17 residues. Here the CDR3 reads CATSRGDSGGEKRTQYF.

This sequence joins TRBV6-5 and TRBJ2-7; TCRdb designates TRBD1, a call that cannot be tested without DNA. The CDR3 is made up of 15 amino acids. Germline V CDR1 and CDR2: MNHEY, SVGAGI. CDR3 amino acids: CASSPGGQGLYEQYF.

Here the CDR3 reads CASRTGGGYTQYF. The chain uses TRBV19 and TRBJ2-3; lacking DNA, the TRBD1 call made by TCRdb goes unchecked. The CDR3 runs 13 residues. CDR1 LNHDA and CDR2 SQIVND come from the germline V gene (reference sequence).

This sequence joins TRBV5-6 and TRBJ1-2; TCRdb indicates TRBD1, and absent DNA this call remains unverified. The CDR3 has 16 amino acids. Looked up from germline, CDR1 is SGHDT and CDR2 is YYEEEE. CDR3 loop: CASSLLQGLGNYGYTF.

The chain has TRBV12-3 or TRBV12-4 and TRBJ1-2. The CDR3 runs 13 residues. Here the CDR3 reads CASSFGGGSGYTF.

The genes are TRBV6-1 and TRBJ1-2; absent DNA, TCRdb's TRBD1 call cannot be checked. The CDR3 is made up of 14 amino acids. From germline, CDR1 is MNHNS and CDR2 SASEGT. Here the CDR3 reads CASSADTPPHGYTF.

This rearrangement joins TRBV19 to TRBJ2-4. CDR3 size: 14 residues. The germline gives CDR1 LNHDA, CDR2 SQIVND (reference sequence). This chain's CDR3 is CASMETLAKNIQYF.

Its frequency marks this clonotype as medium-sized. CDR3: CASSYSFLGAETQYF. This rearrangement joins TRBV6-2 or TRBV6-3 to TRBJ2-5; without DNA, the TCRdb call of TRBD1 cannot be checked. The CDR3 totals 15 residues. The germline CDR1 and CDR2 sequences are MNHEY and SVGEGT.

The chain couples TRBV5-6 to TRBJ1-3. Germline CDR1 SGHDT, CDR2 YYEEEE. The CDR3 contains 15 residues. The CDR3 sequence: CASSLDGYSGNTIYF.

This chain connects TRBV19 to TRBJ1-1. The CDR3 runs 15 residues. Germline-derived CDR1 and CDR2 are LNHDA and SQIVND (reference sequence). This chain's CDR3 is CASMRRRGESTEAFF.

The CDR3 loop is CASSQDRREAETQYF. The chain is built from TRBV4-1 and TRBJ2-5; the TCRdb call, TRBD1, lacks DNA for checking. The germline V gene encodes CDR1 MGHRA and CDR2 YSYEKL. This CDR3 is built from 15 residues.

This clonotype is called medium-sized based on its frequency. The CDR3 region is CASSLGGQGNYGYTF. The V call is TRBV27, the J call TRBJ1-2; as DNA is missing, the TRBD1 call by TCRdb cannot be tested. The CDR3 covers 15 residues. Germline V gene sequence: CDR1 MNHEY, CDR2 SMNVEV (reference sequence).

This clonotype is identified as medium-sized from frequency. The chain has TRBV29-1 and TRBJ2-5; the D call of TRBD1 rests on TCRdb alone, since no DNA is present to check it. This CDR3 region has 13 residues. Germline loops: CDR1 SQVTM, CDR2 ANQGSEA. This CDR3 reads CSVDNRAGETQYF.

This chain connects TRBV6-5 to TRBJ1-2; the D gene TCRdb calls, TRBD1, cannot be checked with no DNA. Germline V gene lookup returns CDR1 MNHEY and CDR2 SVGAGI. The CDR3 spans 15 residues. CDR3 protein: CASSVGQQGPYGYTF.

According to its frequency, this clonotype is medium-sized. This chain links TRBV29-1 with TRBJ2-3; checking the TCRdb D call of TRBD2 is not possible without DNA. CDR3 size: 16 residues. Germline CDR1 and CDR2: SQVTM and ANQGSEA. The chain's CDR3 is CSSLGGRGGQGDTQYF.